This TCR beta chain stems from a study of control samples from healthy donors and cancer patients. The assay was immunoSEQ multiplex PCR, and TCRdb's table has in-frame clones only and misses some. The data show 84,000 or so clones, 91% seen once. The CDR3 runs 15 residues. Germline V gene sequence: CDR1 SGHDT, CDR2 YYEEEE. The ends lost 3 bases at V and 4 bases at J; junction bases unmatched: 8. This receptor was obtained from a man aged 25 to 40 in good health. The chain joins TRBV5-6 to TRBJ1-2, with 8 bases aligning to TRBD1. The source material was blood. CDR3 nucleotides: TGTGCCAGCAGCTCACCGGGACAGGCTCTCTATGGCTACACCTTC. As protein: CASSSPGQALYGYTF.